Listed below are T cell receptor beta chains from one sample, sequenced in a study of blood T cell repertoires in COVID-19. TCRdb's table, derived via immunoSEQ multiplex PCR, lists solely in-frame clones and lacks some. The table records roughly 290,000 clones, around 87% of them present only once. The sample was peripheral blood. The receptors originated from a woman aged 50 to 60 who had recovered from COVID-19. Both conserved end residues are part of each CDR3. Each record gives: J gene, D gene, V gene, clone size, CDR3 DNA, CDR3 protein. A D gene is named only where the DNA matches it firmly. A clone size is listed for some rows: how often the clone was seen (once, few, many), or a class if it is expanded.

J gene: TRBJ1-2; D gene: NA; V gene: TRBV7-2; clone size: NA; CDR3 DNA: TGTGCCAGCAGCTTAGCGCGGAGTGATAGGGGCTACACCTTC; CDR3 protein: CASSLARSDRGYTF
J gene: TRBJ2-7; D gene: TRBD2; V gene: TRBV29-1; clone size: NA; CDR3 DNA: TGCAGCGTTAGGCTAGCGGGTTACGAGCAGTACTTC; CDR3 protein: CSVRLAGYEQYF
J gene: TRBJ1-5; D gene: NA; V gene: TRBV3-1/TRBV3-2; clone size: NA; CDR3 DNA: TGTGCCAGCAGCCAAGGGGCAGTCCGTCAGCCCCAGCATTTT; CDR3 protein: CASSQGAVRQPQHF
J gene: TRBJ1-1; D gene: NA; V gene: TRBV11-3; clone size: few; CDR3 DNA: TGTGCCAGCAGCTTAGAGGCAGGGGCTGAAGCTTTCTTT; CDR3 protein: CASSLEAGAEAFF
J gene: TRBJ1-3; D gene: NA; V gene: TRBV7-6; clone size: NA; CDR3 DNA: TGTGCCAGCAGCTTGGCAGGGGATTCGGAAAACACCATATATTTT; CDR3 protein: CASSLAGDSENTIYF
J gene: TRBJ2-7; D gene: NA; V gene: TRBV6-6; clone size: NA; CDR3 DNA: TGTGCCATCAGGACGGGATCATACTACGAGCAGTACTTC; CDR3 protein: CAIRTGSYYEQYF
J gene: TRBJ2-7; D gene: NA; V gene: TRBV27; clone size: once; CDR3 DNA: TGTGCCAGCAGTCCCTCAGCCTACGAGCAGTACTTC; CDR3 protein: CASSPSAYEQYF
J gene: TRBJ1-4; D gene: NA; V gene: TRBV19; clone size: NA; CDR3 DNA: TGTGCCAGTAAAAGTTCAGGGGTCGCAACTAATGAAAAACTGTTTTTT; CDR3 protein: CASKSSGVATNEKLFF
J gene: TRBJ2-3; D gene: TRBD2; V gene: TRBV5-1; clone size: NA; CDR3 DNA: TGCGCCAGCAGCTTTAACGGGGGGAGCACAGATACGCAGTATTTT; CDR3 protein: CASSFNGGSTDTQYF
J gene: TRBJ2-7; D gene: NA; V gene: TRBV5-8; clone size: NA; CDR3 DNA: TGTGCCAGCAGCTCCTTAAACTCTGTCTCCTACGAGCAGTACTTC; CDR3 protein: CASSSLNSVSYEQYF
J gene: TRBJ2-7; D gene: TRBD2; V gene: TRBV5-1; clone size: NA; CDR3 DNA: TGCGCCAGCAGCTCGCGAGCCGGGACTAGCGACTACGAGCAGTACTTC; CDR3 protein: CASSSRAGTSDYEQYF
J gene: TRBJ1-2; D gene: TRBD1; V gene: TRBV27; clone size: NA; CDR3 DNA: TGTGCCACCCGTTTCTCTACACAGGGGGTTTTTGGCTACACCTTC; CDR3 protein: CATRFSTQGVFGYTF
J gene: TRBJ2-1; D gene: TRBD2; V gene: TRBV10-3; clone size: NA; CDR3 DNA: TGTGCCACGCAGTCGGCTAGCGGGGGGAATGAGCAGTTCTTC; CDR3 protein: CATQSASGGNEQFF
J gene: TRBJ1-3; D gene: NA; V gene: TRBV7-2; clone size: NA; CDR3 DNA: TGTGCCAGCAGCCCCAATTGGGGGGCTGGAAACACCATATATTTT; CDR3 protein: CASSPNWGAGNTIYF
J gene: TRBJ2-1; D gene: TRBD1; V gene: TRBV9; clone size: NA; CDR3 DNA: TGTGCCAGCAGCCGCGGGAGGGACAGGGGGAAGAGGGCCTACAATGAGCAGTTCTTC; CDR3 protein: CASSRGRDRGKRAYNEQFF
J gene: TRBJ2-5; D gene: TRBD2; V gene: TRBV7-2; clone size: NA; CDR3 DNA: TGTGCCAGCAGCTTACTAGCGGGAGTTCAAGAGACCCAGTACTTC; CDR3 protein: CASSLLAGVQETQYF
J gene: TRBJ2-7; D gene: NA; V gene: TRBV28; clone size: NA; CDR3 DNA: TGTGCCAGCAGCTCCGGGACAAACCACGAGCAGTACTTC; CDR3 protein: CASSSGTNHEQYF
J gene: TRBJ2-1; D gene: TRBD2; V gene: TRBV9; clone size: once; CDR3 DNA: TGTGCCAGCAGCGAAGCGGGAGTTTCCTACAATGAGCAGTTCTTC; CDR3 protein: CASSEAGVSYNEQFF
J gene: TRBJ2-7; D gene: TRBD2; V gene: TRBV5-4; clone size: NA; CDR3 DNA: TGTGCCAGCAGCTTGGCCAAGCGGGGAGCTCGGGAGCAGTACTTC; CDR3 protein: CASSLAKRGAREQYF
J gene: TRBJ1-6; D gene: NA; V gene: TRBV28; clone size: NA; CDR3 DNA: TGTGCCAGCATAAAAGGGAGCTCCTATAATTCACCCCTCCACTTT; CDR3 protein: CASIKGSSYNSPLHF
J gene: TRBJ1-3; D gene: NA; V gene: TRBV6-5; clone size: NA; CDR3 DNA: TGTGCCAGCAGTTACTCGATGGCAGGGTCTGGAAACACCATATATTTT; CDR3 protein: CASSYSMAGSGNTIYF
J gene: TRBJ1-3; D gene: NA; V gene: TRBV10-3; clone size: NA; CDR3 DNA: TGTGCCATCCAAGCGGGAAGGGAAGGAAACACCATATATTTT; CDR3 protein: CAIQAGREGNTIYF
J gene: TRBJ1-2; D gene: NA; V gene: TRBV2; clone size: NA; CDR3 DNA: TGTGCCACCCCCACCGACACAAATGGCTACACCTTC; CDR3 protein: CATPTDTNGYTF
J gene: TRBJ1-5; D gene: NA; V gene: TRBV18; clone size: NA; CDR3 DNA: TGTGCCAGCTCCCCCGGAGGGATCAATAGCAATCAGCCCCAGCATTTT; CDR3 protein: CASSPGGINSNQPQHF
J gene: TRBJ1-1; D gene: NA; V gene: TRBV28; clone size: once; CDR3 DNA: TGTGCCAGCAGTCCGCAAGGGGAAGATGAAGCTTTCTTT; CDR3 protein: CASSPQGEDEAFF
J gene: TRBJ1-2; D gene: NA; V gene: TRBV4-1; clone size: NA; CDR3 DNA: TGCGCCAGCAGCCAAGGCCCAGGCCGAATTTATGGCTACACCTTC; CDR3 protein: CASSQGPGRIYGYTF
J gene: TRBJ2-5; D gene: TRBD1; V gene: TRBV4-3; clone size: NA; CDR3 DNA: TGCGCCAGCAGCCAAGAGTGGGGAGGACAGGGAGCCCAGTACTTC; CDR3 protein: CASSQEWGGQGAQYF
J gene: TRBJ2-1; D gene: TRBD1; V gene: TRBV10-3; clone size: NA; CDR3 DNA: TGTGCCATCAACTCAAGGACAGGCGCCGACCTTAATGAGCAGTTCTTC; CDR3 protein: CAINSRTGADLNEQFF
J gene: TRBJ2-7; D gene: TRBD1; V gene: TRBV5-6; clone size: NA; CDR3 DNA: TGTGCCAGCAGCATGGGACAGCCCTACGAGCAGTACTTC; CDR3 protein: CASSMGQPYEQYF
J gene: TRBJ2-7; D gene: NA; V gene: TRBV15; clone size: NA; CDR3 DNA: TGTGCCACCAGCAGAGGGAGGTTTCAGCAGTACTTC; CDR3 protein: CATSRGRFQQYF
J gene: TRBJ2-7; D gene: TRBD2; V gene: TRBV3-1/TRBV3-2; clone size: NA; CDR3 DNA: TGTGCCACCAGCTTAGCGGGGGGCTACGAGCAGTACTTC; CDR3 protein: CATSLAGGYEQYF
J gene: TRBJ1-1; D gene: NA; V gene: TRBV18; clone size: NA; CDR3 DNA: TGTGCCAGCTCACCCAACACAGGTAACACTGAAGCTTTCTTT; CDR3 protein: CASSPNTGNTEAFF
J gene: TRBJ2-1; D gene: TRBD1; V gene: TRBV7-3; clone size: NA; CDR3 DNA: TGTGCCAGCAGCTGGGGACAGGACTCATATAATAAGCAGTTCTTC; CDR3 protein: CASSWGQDSYNKQFF
J gene: TRBJ1-3; D gene: NA; V gene: TRBV7-9; clone size: NA; CDR3 DNA: TGTGCCAGCACCACTGGAGCCGCGAACACCATATATTTT; CDR3 protein: CASTTGAANTIYF
J gene: TRBJ1-1; D gene: NA; V gene: TRBV19; clone size: NA; CDR3 DNA: TGTGCCAGTTCGGCTCGGGGGACGGGGAACACTGAAGCTTTCTTT; CDR3 protein: CASSARGTGNTEAFF
J gene: TRBJ2-1; D gene: NA; V gene: TRBV12-3/TRBV12-4; clone size: NA; CDR3 DNA: TGTGCCAGCACCCCAGGGAATGAGCAGTTCTTC; CDR3 protein: CASTPGNEQFF
J gene: TRBJ1-3; D gene: NA; V gene: TRBV10-2; clone size: NA; CDR3 DNA: TGCGCCAGCACCGACGGGGGGAGGGGAAACACCATATATTTT; CDR3 protein: CASTDGGRGNTIYF
J gene: TRBJ1-6; D gene: TRBD1; V gene: TRBV5-6; clone size: NA; CDR3 DNA: TGTGCCAGCAGTAAAGGGGACAGGCTTTCACCCCTCCACTTT; CDR3 protein: CASSKGDRLSPLHF
J gene: TRBJ2-2; D gene: NA; V gene: TRBV19; clone size: NA; CDR3 DNA: TGTGCCAGTGGGCGGGGTCCGAACACCGGGGAGCTGTTTTTT; CDR3 protein: CASGRGPNTGELFF
J gene: TRBJ1-3; D gene: TRBD1; V gene: TRBV6-6; clone size: NA; CDR3 DNA: TGTGCCAGCAGAACAGGGGTCGGAAACACCATATATTTT; CDR3 protein: CASRTGVGNTIYF
J gene: TRBJ1-2; D gene: NA; V gene: TRBV11-2; clone size: NA; CDR3 DNA: TGTGCCAGCAGCTTAGCGGAGGGCTTGGGGGGTGGCTACACCTTC; CDR3 protein: CASSLAEGLGGGYTF